This entry features one T cell receptor beta chain sequence. One end of the junction varies from germline; a read error may be responsible. TCRdb processed the RT-PCR reads anew with MiXCR; each CDR3 protein has one entry. The sample has about 680,000 distinct CDR3 sequences; approximately 15% are singletons. The germline V gene encodes CDR1 SEHNR and CDR2 FQNEAQ (reference sequence). This CDR3 has 15 residues. The receptor's source is a female donor in good health, serving as a healthy control. This chain connects TRBV7-9 to TRBJ1-2; D ambiguous. Material for sequencing was memory CD4+ T cells from blood. The chain's CDR3 is CASSLAHGPRYGYTF. CDR3 in DNA: TGTGCCAGCAGCCTAGCCCACGGTCCTCGGTATGGCTACACCTTC.